These 18 T cell receptor beta chains came from one sample sequenced in a study of Graves' ophthalmopathy and Graves' hyperthyroidism. Amplification from RNA transcripts yielded the TCR beta CDR3 regions. RT-PCR in the first round used HTBI primers; a second-round multiplex PCR followed. One entry per CDR3 protein, called by TCRdb with MiXCR from the multiplex PCR reads. This sample has about 16,000 distinct CDR3 sequences, with 46% found just once. Sequenced: peripheral blood. These receptors originate from a woman aged 40 to 50 with stable Graves' hyperthyroidism.

This clonotype showed up just a few times. The genes are TRBV12-3 or TRBV12-4 and TRBJ2-3, with TRBD1 identical over 11 bases. There are 14 residues in the CDR3. V shed 6 bases and J 7 bases; nucleotides not matched to a gene: 6. This CDR3 reads CASRSGQGAHTQYF. As DNA, the CDR3 is TGTGCCAGCAGAAGCGGACAGGGGGCACATACGCAGTATTTT.

Details on this clonotype: Being one base from a much bigger clone, this may be a read error. The V call is TRBV5-1, the J call TRBJ2-5, with 11 positions matching TRBD2. Losses at the gene ends were 3 bases for V and 0 bases for J; bases not matched to a gene: 4. Germline loops: CDR1 SGHRS, CDR2 YFSETQ. The CDR3 runs to 16 residues. CDR3 sequence (DNA): TGCGCCAGCAGCTCGGGACTAGCGGCGAACCAAGAGACCCAGTACTTC. Translating gives CASSSGLAANQETQYF.

V gene TRBV20-1 combines with J gene TRBJ1-5; D may be TRBD1 (5 bases). CDR1 DFQATT and CDR2 SNEGSKA come from the germline V gene (reference sequence). This CDR3 region has 14 residues. The V and J ends lost 3 bases and 2 bases respectively, with 11 bases between them. Written as DNA, the CDR3 is TGCAGTGCTAGGATGGGGCAGGGCAATCAGCCCCAGCATTTT. Amino acids: CSARMGQGNQPQHF.

This clonotype was counted many times. This sequence joins TRBV5-1 and TRBJ2-5, with unresolved D. CDR1 is SGHRS, CDR2 YFSETQ, per germline. This CDR3 is built from 14 residues. Trimming cost V 4 bases and J 5 bases, with 15 bases left between them. The CDR3 loop is CASSLTAGMETQYF. Here the CDR3 DNA reads TGCGCCAGCAGCCTAACTGCCGGAATGGAGACCCAGTACTTC.

The chain employs TRBV7-6 and TRBJ2-7, with D perhaps TRBD1 or TRBD2 (5 bases each). The CDR3 runs to 11 residues. The V end was cut by 5 bases, the J end by 7 bases, with 9 bases between. Looked up from germline, CDR1 is SGHVS and CDR2 is FNYEAQ. The CDR3 coding sequence is TGTGCCAGCAGCCCGGGACGTGAGCAGTACTTC. Encoded protein: CASSPGREQYF. Combining the CDR3 with reference TRBV7-6 and TRBJ2-7 gives the whole variable domain GAGVSQSPRYKVTKRGQDVALRCDPISGHVSLYWYRQALGQGPEFLTYFNYEAQQDKSGLPNDRFSAERPEGSISTLTIQRTEQRDSAMYRCASSPGREQYFGPGTRLTVT.

This clonotype appeared a single time. The chain recombines TRBV20-1 with TRBJ2-7; tentative D call: TRBD2 (5 bases). The CDR3 contains 14 residues. Trimming pared 1 base from V and 3 bases from J, leaving 13 bases between. The germline V gene encodes CDR1 DFQATT and CDR2 SNEGSKA (reference sequence). CDR3 coding DNA: TGCAGTGCTAGAGGGGTTCGGGAAGACTACGAGCAGTACTTC. Translated: CSARGVREDYEQYF.

Comments on this clonotype: A much larger clone lies one base from this, so it may be a read error. CDR3 protein: CVSSRRQGERTEAFF. The CDR3 bases are TGCGTCAGCAGCCGCCGACAGGGGGAGAGGACTGAAGCTTTCTTT. V is TRBV5-1 and J is TRBJ1-1, with 9 positions matching TRBD1. In germline, CDR1 is SGHRS, CDR2 YFSETQ. The CDR3 is 15 residues long.

This sequence joins TRBV24-1 and TRBJ2-2; 12 bases are shared with TRBD2. CDR1 and CDR2 from the germline V gene are KGHDR and SFDVKD. V gave up 5 bases and J gave up 6 bases; unmatched junction bases: 6. The CDR3 sequence is 16 residues long. The DNA for the CDR3 is TGTGCCACCAGTGCTTCGACTAGCGGGAGTCCCGGGGAGCTGTTTTTT. Protein product: CATSASTSGSPGELFF.

The gene calls are TRBV5-1 and TRBJ2-3; 9 bases are a match to TRBD1. Germline V gene sequence: CDR1 SGHRS, CDR2 YFSETQ. The CDR3 consists of 15 residues. The J segment lost 2 bases and the V segment lost 2 bases, leaving 3 bases of the junction unmatched. The DNA for the CDR3 is TGCGCCAGCAGCTTCCGGGACAGGGCCACAGATACGCAGTATTTT. It codes for CASSFRDRATDTQYF. Full variable domain (missing parts from reference TRBV5-1 and TRBJ2-3): KAGVTQTPRYLIKTRGQQVTLSCSPISGHRSVSWYQQTPGQGLQFLFEYFSETQRNKGNFPGRFSGRQFSNSRSEMNVSTLELGDSALYLCASSFRDRATDTQYFGPGTRLTVL.

This clonotype was picked up a small number of times. The chain uses TRBV4-2 and TRBJ2-3; no clear D. CDR1 is LGHNA and CDR2 is YNFKEQ in the germline V gene. The CDR3 runs 15 residues. The V end was cut by 0 bases, the J end by 2 bases, with 9 bases between. The CDR3 here is CASSQDGQATDTQYF. For the CDR3, the DNA is TGTGCCAGCAGCCAAGATGGGCAGGCCACAGATACGCAGTATTTT.

The chain recombines TRBV20-1 with TRBJ2-3; 9 bases are a match to TRBD2. CDR3 length equals 15 residues. Germline CDR1 and CDR2: DFQATT and SNEGSKA (reference sequence). With 6 bases clipped from V and 4 bases from J, the junction kept 11 bases outside the gene matches. CDR3 nucleotide sequence: TGCAGTGCCCTAGGGGAGGCGGGAGGGGCAGATACGCAGTATTTT. As protein: CSALGEAGGADTQYF.

This chain uses TRBV7-9 with TRBJ2-7; 7 positions match TRBD1. This CDR3 comprises 12 residues. CDR1 is SEHNR, CDR2 FQNEAQ, per germline (reference sequence). V gave up 4 bases and J gave up 6 bases; unmatched junction bases: 3. The CDR3 protein is CASSSGTAEQYF. The DNA of the CDR3 is TGTGCCAGCAGCTCTGGGACAGCCGAGCAGTACTTC.

Comments on this clonotype: Since no conserved phenylalanine or tryptophan closes the CDR3, a read error is the likely cause. The chain joins TRBV19 to TRBJ2-7, with D uncertain. The CDR3 contains 13 residues. Trimming removed 3 bases at V and 8 bases at J, with 14 bases between. The V gene's germline CDR1 is LNHDA and CDR2 SQIVND (reference sequence). CDR3 sequence: CASSIGRHDKQYL. CDR3 nucleotide sequence: TGTGCCAGTAGTATTGGCCGCCACGACAAGCAGTACCTC.

This chain joins TRBV29-1 and TRBJ1-6; D is possibly TRBD1 (6 bases). CDR3 size: 14 residues. Germline V gene lookup returns CDR1 SQVTM and CDR2 ANQGSEA. The CDR3 DNA follows: TGCAGTGCTAGCCGGGACAACTATAATTCACCCCTCCACTTT. Its translation: CSASRDNYNSPLHF.

The gene calls are TRBV7-6 and TRBJ2-7; D may match TRBD1 or TRBD2 (5 bases each). This CDR3 is 15 amino acids long. The germline V gene has CDR1 SGHVS and CDR2 FNYEAQ. V gave up 5 bases and J gave up 5 bases, with 19 bases separating them. The CDR3 bases are TGTGCCAGCAGCCCATACAGTGTAGGGACGGACGAGCAGTACTTC. Amino acid sequence: CASSPYSVGTDEQYF. The whole variable domain, remainder taken from reference TRBV7-6 and TRBJ2-7, is GAGVSQSPRYKVTKRGQDVALRCDPISGHVSLYWYRQALGQGPEFLTYFNYEAQQDKSGLPNDRFSAERPEGSISTLTIQRTEQRDSAMYRCASSPYSVGTDEQYFGPGTRLTVT.

This clonotype rates as medium-sized (0.01 to 0.1%). The chain combines TRBV20-1 with TRBJ1-1; D gene unclear. The V gene lost 3 bases and the J gene lost 2 bases, with 7 bases spanning the gap. The CDR3 consists of 12 residues. In germline, CDR1 is DFQATT, CDR2 SNEGSKA (reference sequence). CDR3 in DNA: TGCAGTGCTAGCCCGGCCAACACTGAAGCTTTCTTT. It yields the protein CSASPANTEAFF.

This clonotype was seen many times. The chain combines TRBV5-6 with TRBJ1-1, with 7 bases matching TRBD1. Germline V CDR1 and CDR2: SGHDT, YYEEEE. V was pared by 5 bases and J by 7 bases, with 8 bases of the junction left unmatched. The CDR3 consists of 13 residues. CDR3 protein: CASRPGTELEAFF. The DNA of the CDR3 is TGTGCCAGCAGACCTGGGACAGAGCTTGAAGCTTTCTTT.

This clonotype was seen a few times. The CDR3 spells CASSQGTGGSNEQFF. The CDR3 DNA follows: TGCGCCAGCAGCCAAGGGACAGGGGGAAGCAATGAGCAGTTCTTC. The chain carries TRBV4-3 and TRBJ2-1, with 10 bases identical to TRBD1. V dropped 1 base and J dropped 6; count of bases not matched to a gene: 3. CDR1 LGHNA and CDR2 YSLEER come from the germline V gene. CDR3 size: 15 residues.